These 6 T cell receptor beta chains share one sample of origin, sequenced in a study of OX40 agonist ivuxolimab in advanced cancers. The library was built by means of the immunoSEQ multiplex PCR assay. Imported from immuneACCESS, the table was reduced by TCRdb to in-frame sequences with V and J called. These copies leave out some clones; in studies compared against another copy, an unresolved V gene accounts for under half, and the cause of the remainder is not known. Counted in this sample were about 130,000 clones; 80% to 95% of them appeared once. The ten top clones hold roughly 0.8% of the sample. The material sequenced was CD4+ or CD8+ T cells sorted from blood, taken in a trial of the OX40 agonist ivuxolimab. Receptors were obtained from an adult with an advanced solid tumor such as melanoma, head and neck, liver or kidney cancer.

The CDR3 protein is CASSLAGGNQPQHF. CDR3 DNA sequence: TGTGCCAGCAGCTTGGCAGGGGGCAATCAGCCCCAGCATTTT. The chain couples TRBV5-4 to TRBJ1-5; D is possibly TRBD1 (6 bases). V was pared by 0 bases and J by 2 bases, with 6 bases between. The length of the CDR3 is 14 residues. Per the germline V gene, CDR1 is SGHNT and CDR2 is YYREEE (reference sequence).

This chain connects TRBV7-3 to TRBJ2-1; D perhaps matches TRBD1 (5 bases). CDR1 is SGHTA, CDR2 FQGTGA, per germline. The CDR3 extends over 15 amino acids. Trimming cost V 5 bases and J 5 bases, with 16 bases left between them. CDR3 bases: TGTGCCAGCAGCGAGGCGCAGGGTCTCAACAATGAGCAGTTCTTC. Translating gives CASSEAQGLNNEQFF.

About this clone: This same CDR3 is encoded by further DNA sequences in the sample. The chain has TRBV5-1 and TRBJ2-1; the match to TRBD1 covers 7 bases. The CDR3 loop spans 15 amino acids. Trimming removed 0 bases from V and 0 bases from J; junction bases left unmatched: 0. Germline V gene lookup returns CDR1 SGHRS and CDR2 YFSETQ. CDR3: CASSLGTGSYNEQFF. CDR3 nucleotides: TGCGCCAGCAGCTTGGGGACAGGCTCCTACAATGAGCAGTTCTTC.

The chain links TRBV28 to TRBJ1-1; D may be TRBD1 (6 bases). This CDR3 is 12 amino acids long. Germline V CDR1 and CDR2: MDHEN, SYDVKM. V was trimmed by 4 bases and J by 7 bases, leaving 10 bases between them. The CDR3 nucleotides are TGTGCCAGCAGTTGGGGGCGAAGTGAAGCTTTCTTT. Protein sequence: CASSWGRSEAFF.

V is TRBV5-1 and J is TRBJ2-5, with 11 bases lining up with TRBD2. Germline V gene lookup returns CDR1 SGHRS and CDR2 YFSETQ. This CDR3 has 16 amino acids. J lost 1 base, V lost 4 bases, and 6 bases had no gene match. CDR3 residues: CASSGAGTSGQETQYF. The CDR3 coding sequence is TGCGCCAGCAGCGGGGCCGGGACTAGCGGCCAAGAGACCCAGTACTTC.

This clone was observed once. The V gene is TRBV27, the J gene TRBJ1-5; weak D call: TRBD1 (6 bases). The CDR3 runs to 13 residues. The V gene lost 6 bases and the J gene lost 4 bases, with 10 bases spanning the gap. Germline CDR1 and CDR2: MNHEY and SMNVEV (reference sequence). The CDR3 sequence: CASSPTGNQPQHF. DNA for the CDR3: TGTGCCAGCAGCCCTACAGGGAATCAGCCCCAGCATTTT.